A selection of T cell receptor beta chains follows, all from one sample in a study of cytomegalovirus exposure and HLA in healthy donors. Using immunoSEQ multiplex PCR, the repertoire was profiled, and TCRdb retains in-frame clones only, with some absent. The sample gives over 150,000 clones, 70% to 80% of which show up once; about 2.7% is in the top ten. Sequencing was carried out using PBMCs. The receptors here all came from a woman aged 30 to 39 in good health and CMV-seronegative. The CDR3 runs from the conserved cysteine through the conserved F or W. The D gene is left open where the match is weak. Clone size appears in some rows only: once, few, many, or a class for an expanded clone.

clone_size d_call j_call v_call cdr3_aa cdr3_nt
NA TRBD1 TRBJ2-1 TRBV28 CASSLLVYRAGGNEQFF TGTGCCAGCAGTTTATTAGTATATAGGGCAGGGGGCAATGAGCAGTTCTTC
NA NA TRBJ1-5 TRBV18 CASSPGISLLSAQHF TGTGCCAGCTCACCCGGGATTTCCCTCCTGTCGGCCCAGCATTTT
few TRBD1 TRBJ1-5 TRBV6-1 CASIGQGQGNQPQHF TGTGCCAGCATCGGACAGGGACAAGGCAATCAGCCCCAGCATTTT
NA TRBD2 TRBJ2-2 TRBV9 CASSVGRREGAPGELFF TGTGCCAGCAGCGTCGGGAGGCGCGAGGGAGCTCCCGGGGAGCTGTTTTTT
NA NA TRBJ1-2 TRBV19 CASGYKTAYGYTF TGTGCCAGTGGGTACAAGACTGCCTATGGCTACACCTTC
NA NA TRBJ1-2 TRBV6-5 CASSSDQGNDVGYPF TGTGCCAGCAGTTCTGACCAGGGGAATGATGTTGGCTACCCCTTC
NA TRBD1 TRBJ2-1 TRBV9 CASSGQGISSYNEQFF TGTGCCAGCAGTGGACAGGGGATAAGCTCCTACAATGAGCAGTTCTTC
few NA TRBJ1-3 TRBV30 CAWSLTGRGGSGNTIYF TGTGCCTGGAGTTTAACGGGCCGCGGAGGCTCTGGAAACACCATATATTTT
NA NA TRBJ2-6 TRBV4-1 CASSHPRAGLISGANVLTF TGCGCCAGCAGCCACCCAAGGGCAGGGCTAATCTCTGGGGCCAACGTCCTGACTTTC
NA NA TRBJ2-1 TRBV30 CAWRGRAYNEQFF TGTGCCTGGCGAGGGCGGGCCTACAATGAGCAGTTCTTC
NA TRBD2 TRBJ2-2 TRBV2 CASSWTSGNTGELFF TGTGCCAGCAGTTGGACTAGCGGTAACACCGGGGAGCTGTTTTTT
NA NA TRBJ1-4 TRBV9 CASSPRTSDNEKLFF TGTGCCAGCAGCCCCCGGACAAGCGATAATGAAAAACTGTTTTTT
NA NA TRBJ1-1 TRBV30 CAWSVRHEYSQAFF TGTGCCTGGAGTGTTCGACACGAGTACAGTCAAGCTTTCTTT
NA TRBD1 TRBJ1-1 TRBV23-1 CASSPLGQGEFSTEAFF TGCGCCAGCAGTCCCCTTGGACAGGGGGAATTTAGCACTGAAGCTTTCTTT
NA NA TRBJ1-1 TRBV11-2 CASRYTKGGATEAFF TGTGCCAGCAGGTATACTAAAGGGGGTGCAACTGAAGCTTTCTTT
NA TRBD1 TRBJ2-7 TRBV18 CASSPAGGASSDEQYF TGTGCCAGCTCACCAGCAGGGGGCGCGAGTTCCGACGAGCAGTACTTC
NA NA TRBJ2-3 TRBV29-1 CSVEGSAQAGTDTQYF TGCAGCGTTGAAGGGTCAGCCCAAGCGGGCACAGATACGCAGTATTTT
NA NA TRBJ1-1 TRBV15 CATSRGGTEAFF TGTGCCACCAGCAGGGGGGGCACTGAAGCTTTCTTT
few TRBD1 TRBJ1-5 TRBV4-1 CASSQGQGAGNQPQHF TGCGCCAGCAGCCAAGGACAGGGGGCCGGCAATCAGCCCCAGCATTTT
NA NA TRBJ1-3 TRBV5-1 CASSSDGSSGSTIYF TGCGCCAGCAGCTCGGACGGGAGCTCTGGAAGCACCATATATTTT
NA NA TRBJ1-1 TRBV13 CASSPPGSTEAFF TGTGCCAGCAGCCCGCCGGGTAGCACTGAAGCTTTCTTT
NA NA TRBJ1-5 TRBV29-1 CSVEGGNQPQHF TGCAGCGTTGAAGGCGGAAATCAGCCCCAGCATTTT
few NA TRBJ2-7 TRBV27 CASSLTPSYEQYF TGTGCCAGCAGTTTAACGCCGAGCTACGAGCAGTACTTC
NA TRBD1 TRBJ1-6 TRBV5-4 CASSGTGVAYNSPLHF TGTGCCAGCAGCGGAACAGGGGTAGCCTATAATTCACCCCTCCACTTT
NA TRBD1 TRBJ2-7 TRBV27 CASSLMGQTYEQYF TGTGCCAGCAGTTTGATGGGACAGACGTACGAGCAGTACTTC
NA TRBD1 TRBJ1-5 TRBV4-1 CASSRSPGTGGLQPQHF TGCGCCAGCAGCCGCTCCCCCGGGACAGGGGGTCTTCAGCCCCAGCATTTT
NA NA TRBJ2-7 TRBV7-7 CASSLGQGGEQYF TGTGCTAGCAGCTTAGGGCAGGGTGGCGAGCAGTACTTC
NA TRBD2 TRBJ2-3 TRBV2 CASNVAGEEDTQYF TGTGCCAGCAATGTAGCGGGAGAAGAAGATACGCAGTATTTT